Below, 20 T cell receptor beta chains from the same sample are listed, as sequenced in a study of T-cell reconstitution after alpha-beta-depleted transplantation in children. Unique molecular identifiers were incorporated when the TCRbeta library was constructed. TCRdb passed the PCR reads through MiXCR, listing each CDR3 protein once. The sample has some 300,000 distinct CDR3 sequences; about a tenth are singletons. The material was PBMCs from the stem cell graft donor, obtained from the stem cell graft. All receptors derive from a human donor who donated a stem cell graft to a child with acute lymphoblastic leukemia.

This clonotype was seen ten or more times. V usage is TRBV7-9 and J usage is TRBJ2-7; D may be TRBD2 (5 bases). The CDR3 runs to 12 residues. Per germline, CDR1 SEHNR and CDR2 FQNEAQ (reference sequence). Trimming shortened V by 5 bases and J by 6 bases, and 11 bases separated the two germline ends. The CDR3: CASSATSSEQYF. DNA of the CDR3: TGTGCCAGCAGCGCAACTAGTTCCGAGCAGTACTTC. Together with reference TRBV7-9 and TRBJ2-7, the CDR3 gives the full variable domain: DTGVSQNPRHKITKRGQNVTFRCDPISEHNRLYWYRQTLGQGPEFLTYFQNEAQLEKSRLLSDRFSAERPKGSFSTLEIQRTEQGDSAMYLCASSATSSEQYFGPGTRLTVT.

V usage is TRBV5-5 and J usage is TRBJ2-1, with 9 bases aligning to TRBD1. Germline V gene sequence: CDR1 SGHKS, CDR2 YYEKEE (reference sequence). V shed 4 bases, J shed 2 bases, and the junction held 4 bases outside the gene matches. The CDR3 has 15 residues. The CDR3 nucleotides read TGTGCCAGCAGCCTTTACAGGGGGCCCTACAATGAGCAGTTCTTC. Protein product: CASSLYRGPYNEQFF. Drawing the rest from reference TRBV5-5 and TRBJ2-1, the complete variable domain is DAGVTQSPTHLIKTRGQQVTLRCSPISGHKSVSWYQQVLGQGPQFIFQYYEKEERGRGNFPDRFSARQFPNYSSELNVNALLLGDSALYLCASSLYRGPYNEQFFGPGTRLTVL.

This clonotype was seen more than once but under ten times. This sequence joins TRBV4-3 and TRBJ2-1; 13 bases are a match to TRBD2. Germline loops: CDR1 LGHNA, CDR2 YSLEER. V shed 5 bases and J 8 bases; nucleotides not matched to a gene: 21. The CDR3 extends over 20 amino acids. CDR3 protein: CASSSLGLAGALGVFDEQFF. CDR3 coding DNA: TGCGCCAGCAGCTCCCTTGGACTAGCGGGAGCATTGGGGGTCTTCGATGAGCAGTTCTTC.

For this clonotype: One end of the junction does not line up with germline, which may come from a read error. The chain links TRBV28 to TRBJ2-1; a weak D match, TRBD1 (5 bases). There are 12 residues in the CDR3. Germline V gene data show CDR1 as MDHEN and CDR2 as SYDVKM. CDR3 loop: CASSLGHNDQFF. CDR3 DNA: TGTGCCAGCAGTTTAGGACACAATGACCAGTTCTTC.

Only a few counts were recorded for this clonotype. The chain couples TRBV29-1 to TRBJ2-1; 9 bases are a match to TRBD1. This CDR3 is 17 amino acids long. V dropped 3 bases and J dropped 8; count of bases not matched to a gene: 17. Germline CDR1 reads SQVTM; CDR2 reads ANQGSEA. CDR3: CSVEKRQGQGLFDEQFF. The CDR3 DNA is TGCAGCGTTGAGAAACGACAAGGACAGGGGTTATTCGATGAGCAGTTCTTC.

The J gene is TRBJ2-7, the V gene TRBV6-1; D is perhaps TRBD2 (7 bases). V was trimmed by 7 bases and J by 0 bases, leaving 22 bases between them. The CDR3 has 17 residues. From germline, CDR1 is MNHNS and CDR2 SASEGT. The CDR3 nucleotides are TGTGCCAGCACGGGAGGCCGGGGGCCCCTGAGCTCCTACGAGCAGTACTTC. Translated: CASTGGRGPLSSYEQYF.

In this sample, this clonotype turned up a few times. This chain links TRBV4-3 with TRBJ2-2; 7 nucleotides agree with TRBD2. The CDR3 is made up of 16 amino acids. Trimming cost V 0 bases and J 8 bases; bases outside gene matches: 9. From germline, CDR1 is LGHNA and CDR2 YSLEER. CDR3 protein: CASSQDWGGLFGELFF. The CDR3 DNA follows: TGCGCCAGCAGCCAAGACTGGGGAGGGCTATTTGGGGAGCTGTTTTTT.

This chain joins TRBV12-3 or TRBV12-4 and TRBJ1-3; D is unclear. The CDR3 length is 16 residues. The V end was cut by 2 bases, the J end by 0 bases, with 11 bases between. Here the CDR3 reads CASSLLSGYSGNTIYF. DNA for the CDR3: TGTGCCAGCAGTTTATTGAGCGGGTACTCTGGAAACACCATATATTTT.

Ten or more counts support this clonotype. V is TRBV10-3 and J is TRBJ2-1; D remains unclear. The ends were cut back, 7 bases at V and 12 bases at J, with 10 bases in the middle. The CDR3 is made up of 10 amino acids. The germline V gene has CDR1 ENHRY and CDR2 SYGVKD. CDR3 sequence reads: CAITPMGQFF. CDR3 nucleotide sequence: TGTGCCATCACCCCCATGGGGCAGTTCTTC.

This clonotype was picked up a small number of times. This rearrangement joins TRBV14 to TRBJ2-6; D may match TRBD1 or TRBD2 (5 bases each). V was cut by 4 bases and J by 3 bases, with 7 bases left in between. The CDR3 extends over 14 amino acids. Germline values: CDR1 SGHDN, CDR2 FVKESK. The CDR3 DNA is TGTGCCAGCAGCCGGGGGTATGGGGCCAACGTCCTGACTTTC. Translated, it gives CASSRGYGANVLTF.

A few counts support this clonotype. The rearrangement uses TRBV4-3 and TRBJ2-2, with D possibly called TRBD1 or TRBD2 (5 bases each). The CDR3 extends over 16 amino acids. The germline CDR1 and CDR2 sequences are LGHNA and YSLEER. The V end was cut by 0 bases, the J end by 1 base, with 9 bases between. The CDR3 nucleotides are TGCGCCAGCAGCCAAGATGGGGGTCGGAACACCGGGGAGCTGTTTTTT. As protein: CASSQDGGRNTGELFF.

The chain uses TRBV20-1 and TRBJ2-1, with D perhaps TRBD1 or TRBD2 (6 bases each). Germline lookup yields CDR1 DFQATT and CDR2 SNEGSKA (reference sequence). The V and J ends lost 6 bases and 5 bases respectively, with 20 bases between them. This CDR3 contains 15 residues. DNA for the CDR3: TGCAGTGCCCCCAGGAACGTGGGGGGCCACAATGAGCAGTTCTTC. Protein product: CSAPRNVGGHNEQFF.

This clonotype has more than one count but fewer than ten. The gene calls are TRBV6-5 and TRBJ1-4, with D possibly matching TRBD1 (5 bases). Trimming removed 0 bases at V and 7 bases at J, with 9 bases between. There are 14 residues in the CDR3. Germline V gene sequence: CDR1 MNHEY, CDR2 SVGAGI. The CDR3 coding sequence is TGTGCCAGCAGTTACTCGTGGGGGGGTGAAAAACTGTTTTTT. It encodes CASSYSWGGEKLFF.

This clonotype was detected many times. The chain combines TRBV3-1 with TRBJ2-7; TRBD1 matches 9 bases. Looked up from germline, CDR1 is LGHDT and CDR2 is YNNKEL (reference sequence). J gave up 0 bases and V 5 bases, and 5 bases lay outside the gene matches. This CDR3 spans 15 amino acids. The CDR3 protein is CASSEPGQGSYEQYF. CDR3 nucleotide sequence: TGTGCCAGCAGCGAACCGGGACAGGGCTCCTACGAGCAGTACTTC.

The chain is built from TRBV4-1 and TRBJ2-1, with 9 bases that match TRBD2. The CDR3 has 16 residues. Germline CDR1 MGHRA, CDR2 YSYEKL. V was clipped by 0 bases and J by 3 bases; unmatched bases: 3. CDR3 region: CASSQDASGNYNEQFF. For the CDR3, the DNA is TGCGCCAGCAGCCAAGATGCTAGCGGGAACTACAATGAGCAGTTCTTC.

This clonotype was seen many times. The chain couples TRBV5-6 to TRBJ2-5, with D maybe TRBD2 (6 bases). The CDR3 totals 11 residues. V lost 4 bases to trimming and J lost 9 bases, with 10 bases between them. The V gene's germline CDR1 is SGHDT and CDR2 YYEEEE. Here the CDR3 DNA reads TGTGCCAGCAGCAAGGAGGGGCCCCAGTACTTC. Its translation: CASSKEGPQYF.

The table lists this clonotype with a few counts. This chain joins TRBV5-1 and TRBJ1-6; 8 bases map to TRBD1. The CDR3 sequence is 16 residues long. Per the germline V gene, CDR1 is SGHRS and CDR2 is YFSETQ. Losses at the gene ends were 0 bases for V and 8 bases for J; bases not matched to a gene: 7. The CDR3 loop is CASSLARAGGDSPLHF. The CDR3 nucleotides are TGCGCCAGCAGCTTGGCCCGGGCAGGGGGCGATTCACCCCTCCACTTT.

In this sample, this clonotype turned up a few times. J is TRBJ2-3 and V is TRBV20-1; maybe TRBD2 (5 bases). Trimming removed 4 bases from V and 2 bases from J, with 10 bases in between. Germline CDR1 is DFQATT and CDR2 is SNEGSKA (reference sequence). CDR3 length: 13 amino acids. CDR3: CSATSGATDTQYF. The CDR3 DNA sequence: TGCAGTGCTACCAGCGGAGCCACAGATACGCAGTATTTT.

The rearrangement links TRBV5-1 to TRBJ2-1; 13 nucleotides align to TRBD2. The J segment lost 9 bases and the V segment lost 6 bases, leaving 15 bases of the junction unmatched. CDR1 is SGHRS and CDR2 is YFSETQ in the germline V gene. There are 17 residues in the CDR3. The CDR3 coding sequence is TGCGCCAGCATCCGAGGCCGCGGACTAGCGGGAGACGGTGAGCAGTTCTTC. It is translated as CASIRGRGLAGDGEQFF.

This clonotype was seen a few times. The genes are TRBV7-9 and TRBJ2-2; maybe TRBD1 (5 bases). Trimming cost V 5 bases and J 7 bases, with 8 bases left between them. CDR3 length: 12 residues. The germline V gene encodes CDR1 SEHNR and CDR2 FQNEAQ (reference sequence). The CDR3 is CASSPQGGELFF. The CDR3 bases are TGTGCCAGCAGCCCCCAGGGCGGGGAGCTGTTTTTT.